Given below is one T cell receptor beta chain in context. Enrolled through a virtual design, the participants were between roughly 18 and 90 years of age and came from about two dozen US areas. Shortly before study entry, within 2 weeks, exposed participants had met a COVID-19 case. Some clones are missing from TCRdb's copy, which holds only in-frame ones; the method was immunoSEQ multiplex PCR. The sample holds 200,000 to 300,000 clones; approximately 90% are singletons and the top ten take 0.87%. CDR1 is WNHNN and CDR2 is SYGVQD in the germline V gene (reference sequence). J lost 1 base, V lost 3 bases, and 7 bases had no gene match. The CDR3 loop spans 17 amino acids. This sample is drawn from a study of blood T cell repertoires in COVID-19. As for the study in general: The United States, Italy and Spain were the sources of the acute and convalescent COVID-19 samples. The analysed material was cDNA or gDNA that came from T cells, B-cell-depleted T cells, or PBMCs.

V is TRBV10-1 and J is TRBJ2-1; TRBD2 matches at 9 bases. The TCR was taken from a man aged 50-59 years who had been exposed to COVID-19. What was sequenced was PBMCs or T cells enriched from blood (not recorded which). In DNA form, the CDR3 reads TGCGCCAGCAGTGACATTAGCGGGAGAATGTCCTACAATGAGCAGTTCTTC. It is translated as CASSDISGRMSYNEQFF.